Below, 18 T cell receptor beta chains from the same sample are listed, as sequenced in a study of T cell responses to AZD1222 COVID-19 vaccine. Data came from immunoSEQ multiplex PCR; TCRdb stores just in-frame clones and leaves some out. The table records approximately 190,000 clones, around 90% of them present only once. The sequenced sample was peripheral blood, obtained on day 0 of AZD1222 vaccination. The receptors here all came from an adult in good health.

The CDR3 DNA follows: TGTGCCAGTAGTGGGACAGGGATCAATCAGCCCCAGCATTTT. It encodes CASSGTGINQPQHF. The J gene is TRBJ1-5, the V gene TRBV19; 9 bases agree with TRBD1. CDR1 and CDR2 from the germline V gene are LNHDA and SQIVND (reference sequence). There are 14 residues in the CDR3. The V and J ends lost 5 bases and 3 bases, in that order; junction bases with no gene match: 2.

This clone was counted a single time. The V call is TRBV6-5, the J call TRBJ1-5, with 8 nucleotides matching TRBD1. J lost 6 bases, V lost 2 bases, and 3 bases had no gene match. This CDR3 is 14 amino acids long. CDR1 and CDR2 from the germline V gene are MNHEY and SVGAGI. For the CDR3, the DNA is TGTGCCAGCAGTTACGGACAGGGAGCTCAGCCCCAGCATTTT. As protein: CASSYGQGAQPQHF.

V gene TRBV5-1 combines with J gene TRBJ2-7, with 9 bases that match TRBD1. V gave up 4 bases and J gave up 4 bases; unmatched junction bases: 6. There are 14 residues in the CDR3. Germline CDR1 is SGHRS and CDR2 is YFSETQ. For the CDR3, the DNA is TGCGCCAGCAGCCCAGCCGGGACAGGGTACGAGCAGTACTTC. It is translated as CASSPAGTGYEQYF.

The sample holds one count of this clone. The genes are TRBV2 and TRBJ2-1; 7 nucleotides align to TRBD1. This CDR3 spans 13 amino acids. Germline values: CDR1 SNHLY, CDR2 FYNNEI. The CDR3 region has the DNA TGTGCAGGGACGCCCTTTAGGGGGCATGAGCAGTTCTTC. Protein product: CAGTPFRGHEQFF.

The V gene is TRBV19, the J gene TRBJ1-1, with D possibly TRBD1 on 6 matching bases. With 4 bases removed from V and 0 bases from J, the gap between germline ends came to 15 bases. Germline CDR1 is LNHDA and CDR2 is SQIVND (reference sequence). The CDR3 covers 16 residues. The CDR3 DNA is TGTGCCAGTAGTAAGGGGACCGGACAGATGAACACTGAAGCTTTCTTT. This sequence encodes CASSKGTGQMNTEAFF.

This CDR3 is CASRQGERAEAFF. CDR3 bases: TGTGCCAGCAGGCAGGGGGAAAGGGCTGAAGCTTTCTTT. This sequence joins TRBV6-5 and TRBJ1-1, with 7 nucleotides matching TRBD1. CDR3 length equals 13 residues. Looked up from germline, CDR1 is MNHEY and CDR2 is SVGAGI. Trimming took 6 bases from V and 6 from J; bases not matched to a gene: 7.

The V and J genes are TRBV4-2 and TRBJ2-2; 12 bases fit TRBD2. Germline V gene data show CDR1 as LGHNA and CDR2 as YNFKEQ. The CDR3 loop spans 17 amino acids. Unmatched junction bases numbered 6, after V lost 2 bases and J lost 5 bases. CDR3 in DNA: TGTGCCAGCAGCCAAAAGACTAGCGGGAGTTATACCGGGGAGCTGTTTTTT. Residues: CASSQKTSGSYTGELFF.

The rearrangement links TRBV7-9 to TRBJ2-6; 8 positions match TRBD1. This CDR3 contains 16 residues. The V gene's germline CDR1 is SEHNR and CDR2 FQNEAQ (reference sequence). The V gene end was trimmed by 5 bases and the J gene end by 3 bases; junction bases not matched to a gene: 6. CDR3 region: CASSRTTGDGANVLTF. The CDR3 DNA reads TGTGCCAGCAGCCGGACGACAGGGGATGGGGCCAACGTCCTGACTTTC.

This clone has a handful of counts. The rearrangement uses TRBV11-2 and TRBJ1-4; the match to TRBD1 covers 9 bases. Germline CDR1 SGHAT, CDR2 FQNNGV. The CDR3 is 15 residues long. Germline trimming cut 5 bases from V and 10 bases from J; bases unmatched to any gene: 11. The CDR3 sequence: CASSPLGQGLGKLFF. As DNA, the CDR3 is TGTGCCAGCAGCCCCCTGGGACAGGGTCTAGGAAAACTGTTTTTT.

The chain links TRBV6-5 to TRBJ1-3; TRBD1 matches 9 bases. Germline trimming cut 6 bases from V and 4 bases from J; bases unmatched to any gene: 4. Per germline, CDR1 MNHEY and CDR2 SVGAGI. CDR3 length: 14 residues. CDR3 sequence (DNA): TGTGCCAGCAGGGGGACAGGGTCCGGAAACACCATATATTTT. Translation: CASRGTGSGNTIYF.

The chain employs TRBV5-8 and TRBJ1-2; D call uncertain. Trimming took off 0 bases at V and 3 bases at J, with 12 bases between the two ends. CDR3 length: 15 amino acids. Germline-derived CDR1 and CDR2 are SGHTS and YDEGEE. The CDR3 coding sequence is TGTGCCAGCAGCTTGGGCCAGACCCGGGACTATGGCTACACCTTC. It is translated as CASSLGQTRDYGYTF.

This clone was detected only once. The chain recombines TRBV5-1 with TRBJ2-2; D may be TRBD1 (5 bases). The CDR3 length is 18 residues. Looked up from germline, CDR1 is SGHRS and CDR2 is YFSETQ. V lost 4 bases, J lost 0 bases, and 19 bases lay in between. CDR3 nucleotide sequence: TGCGCCAGCAGCCTGCCAGGGAAAGAAAACGCGAACACCGGGGAGCTGTTTTTT. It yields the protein CASSLPGKENANTGELFF.

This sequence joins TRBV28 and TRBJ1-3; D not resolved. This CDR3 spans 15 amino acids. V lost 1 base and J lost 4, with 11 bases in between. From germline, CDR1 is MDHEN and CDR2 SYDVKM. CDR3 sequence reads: CASSLLGRPGNTIYF. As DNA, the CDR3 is TGTGCCAGCAGTTTATTGGGCAGACCAGGAAACACCATATATTTT.

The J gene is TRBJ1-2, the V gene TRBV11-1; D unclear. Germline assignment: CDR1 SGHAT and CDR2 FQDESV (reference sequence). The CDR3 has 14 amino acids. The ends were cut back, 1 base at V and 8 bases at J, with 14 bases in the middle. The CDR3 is CASSLGAGPRGYTF. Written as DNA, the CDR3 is TGTGCCAGCAGCTTAGGGGCAGGTCCACGAGGCTACACCTTC.

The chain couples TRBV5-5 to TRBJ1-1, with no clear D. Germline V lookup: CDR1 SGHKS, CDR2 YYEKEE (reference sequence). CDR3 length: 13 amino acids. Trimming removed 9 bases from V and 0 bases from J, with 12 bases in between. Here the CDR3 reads CATSDGLNTEAFF. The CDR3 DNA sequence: TGTGCCACCTCGGACGGGCTGAACACTGAAGCTTTCTTT.

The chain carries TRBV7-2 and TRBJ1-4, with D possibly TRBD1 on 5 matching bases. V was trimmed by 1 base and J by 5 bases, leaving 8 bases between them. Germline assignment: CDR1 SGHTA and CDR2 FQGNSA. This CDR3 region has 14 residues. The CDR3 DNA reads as TGTGCCAGCAGCTTAGACGGGGGAAATGAAAAACTGTTTTTT. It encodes CASSLDGGNEKLFF.

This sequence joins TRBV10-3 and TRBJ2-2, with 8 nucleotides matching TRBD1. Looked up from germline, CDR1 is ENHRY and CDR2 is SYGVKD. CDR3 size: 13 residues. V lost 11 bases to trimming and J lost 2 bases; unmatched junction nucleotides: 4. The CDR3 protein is CAVGQDNTGELFF. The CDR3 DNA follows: TGTGCCGTGGGACAGGACAACACCGGGGAGCTGTTTTTT.

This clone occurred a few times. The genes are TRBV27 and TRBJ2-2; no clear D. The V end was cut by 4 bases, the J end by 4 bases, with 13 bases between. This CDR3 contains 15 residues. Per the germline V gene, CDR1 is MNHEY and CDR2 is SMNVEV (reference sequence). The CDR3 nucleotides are TGTGCCAGCAGTTCCTTACAGTCGGGCACCGGGGAGCTGTTTTTT. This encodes CASSSLQSGTGELFF.